This TCR beta chain was sequenced in a study of T-cell memory formation after mild COVID-19. Turning to the study itself: Largely donor-specific sequence clusters came from two donors.

Per germline, CDR1 DFQATT and CDR2 SNEGSKA (reference sequence). CDR3 length: 16 amino acids. Trimming shortened V by 3 bases and J by 3 bases, and 17 bases separated the two germline ends. To note about this clonotype: Its antigen is still unknown.

TCRdb recomputed calls from the 5' RACE reads with MiXCR, one row per CDR3 protein. This table holds a few hundred thousand distinct CDR3 sequences, roughly 18% found once. Study outcomes and limitations: The study found balanced CD4/CD8 in clones contracting day 15 to 85 and a CD4+ lean in later expanders. Pre-infection memory held some responding clones, suggesting pre-existing cross-reactive T cells responded.

The sequence came from a man aged 18 to 35 who had mild COVID-19 (a few samples of this study predate the infection). Cell type and time point are not known. Material for sequencing was PBMCs or a T cell subset sorted from them (not recorded which). J is TRBJ2-2 and V is TRBV20-1; D assignment may be TRBD1 or TRBD2 (5 bases each). The CDR3 region has the DNA TGCAGTGCTAGTGGAGGTCAGGGCGTTTACACCGGGGAGCTGTTTTTT. Its translation: CSASGGQGVYTGELFF.